The T cell receptor beta chain under discussion was sequenced for a study of T-cell reconstitution after alpha-beta-depleted transplantation in children (dated by TCRdb to about 2016). At the level of the whole study: Using TCR repertoire profiling, the study followed T-cell immune reconstitution in a quantitative way in children after TCRalphabeta/CD19-depleted allogeneic hematopoietic cell transplantation. Study-level results and caveats: The high TCRbeta diversity at day 60 in some patients was ascribed to recipient T cells and intrathymic progenitors that had survived conditioning. Apparently early alphabetaT-cell count recovery about two months after transplant reportedly relied on only several hundred rapidly expanded clones derived from non-depleted graft cells. Over the following months the frequencies of hyperexpanded clones went down, and after one year T-cell counts and TCRbeta diversity were mostly credited to newly produced T cells.

The library was prepared using PCR. Sequencing instrument: Illumina HiSeq 2500. TCR libraries were prepared with molecular barcoding, using unique molecular identifiers to normalize TCRbeta repertoire quantification. TCRdb trimmed the raw reads at Q25, called clones with MiXCR and kept productive beta chains. Rows with a matching CDR3 protein are joined into one entry that keeps the most common DNA and genes. The sample profile shows fewer than 450,000 distinct CDR3 sequences; 15% to 20% of them were found once. About 41% of the sample lies in the top ten. The germline V gene (reference sequence) supplies CDR1 DFQATT and CDR2 SNEGSKA. The CDR3 numbers 12 residues from cysteine through phenylalanine. Only CDR3 DNA remains: 36 bases, in frame from the first base. Trimming at the junction amounts to 3 bases on V and 7 bases on J, and the germline ends lie 12 bases apart. The intended sense of this specimen's treatment or condition label: allogeneic hematopoietic cell transplantation with graft depleted of TCRalphabeta T cells and CD19 B cells. TCRalphabeta/CD19-depleted allogeneic hematopoietic cell grafts were given to the transplant recipients, all of whom were children.

This clonotype has a handful of counts. Its antigen is not yet known. Per-base quality was not reported, and no clone a single base away is much larger than it. The chain links TRBV20-1 with TRBJ2-5; D gene: possibly TRBD2, on 5 matching bases. The receptor comes from a male patient under 10 years old who had a stem cell transplant for acute lymphoblastic leukemia, so the T cells may come from the graft donor. Sample: PBMCs, mostly from graft donor cells, taken 360 days after TCRalphabeta/CD19-depleted stem cell transplant. The CDR3 is CSARFPAGTQYF. The DNA sequence is as follows: TGCAGTGCTAGGTTCCCTGCGGGGACCCAGTACTTC.